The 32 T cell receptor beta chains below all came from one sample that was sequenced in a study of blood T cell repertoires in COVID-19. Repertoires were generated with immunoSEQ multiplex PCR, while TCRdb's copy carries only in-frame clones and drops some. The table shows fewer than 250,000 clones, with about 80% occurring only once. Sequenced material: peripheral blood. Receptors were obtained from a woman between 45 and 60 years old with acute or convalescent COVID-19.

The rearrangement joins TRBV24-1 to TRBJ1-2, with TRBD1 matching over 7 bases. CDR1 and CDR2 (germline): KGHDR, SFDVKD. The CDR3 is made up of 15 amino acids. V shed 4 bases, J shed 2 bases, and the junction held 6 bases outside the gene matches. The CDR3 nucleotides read TGTGCCACCAGTGAGAGTGGAGGGGGCAACTATGGCTACACCTTC. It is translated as CATSESGGGNYGYTF.

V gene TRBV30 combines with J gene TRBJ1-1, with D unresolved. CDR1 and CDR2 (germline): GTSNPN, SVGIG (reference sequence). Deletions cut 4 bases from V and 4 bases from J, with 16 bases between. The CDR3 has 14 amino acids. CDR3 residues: CAWTPPGLVTEAFF. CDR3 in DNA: TGTGCCTGGACCCCCCCGGGGTTGGTCACTGAAGCTTTCTTT.

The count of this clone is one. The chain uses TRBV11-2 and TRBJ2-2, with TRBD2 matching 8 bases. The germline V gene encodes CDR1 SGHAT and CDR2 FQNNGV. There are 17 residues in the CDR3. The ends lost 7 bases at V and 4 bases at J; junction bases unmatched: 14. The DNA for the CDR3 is TGTGCCAGCAACAATTCCCCCAACGGGAGGGTCACCGGGGAGCTGTTTTTT. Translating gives CASNNSPNGRVTGELFF.

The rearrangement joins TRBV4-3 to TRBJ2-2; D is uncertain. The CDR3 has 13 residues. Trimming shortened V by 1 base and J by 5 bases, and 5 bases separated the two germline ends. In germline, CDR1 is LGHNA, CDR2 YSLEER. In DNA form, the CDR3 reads TGCGCCAGCAGCCAAGTGCGGACCGGGGAGCTGTTTTTT. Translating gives CASSQVRTGELFF.

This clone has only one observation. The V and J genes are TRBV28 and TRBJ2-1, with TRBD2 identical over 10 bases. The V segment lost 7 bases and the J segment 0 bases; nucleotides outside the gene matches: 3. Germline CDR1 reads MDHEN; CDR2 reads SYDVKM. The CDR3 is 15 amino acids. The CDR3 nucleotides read TGTGCCAGCACCTCTAGCGGGAGCTCCTACAATGAGCAGTTCTTC. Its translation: CASTSSGSSYNEQFF.

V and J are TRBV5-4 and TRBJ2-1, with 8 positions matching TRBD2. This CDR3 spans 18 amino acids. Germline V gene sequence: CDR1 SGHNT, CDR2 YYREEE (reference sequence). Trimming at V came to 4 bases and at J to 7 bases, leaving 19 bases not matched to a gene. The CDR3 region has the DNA TGTGCCAGCAGCCCCGGGGTAGGGCGCGGGAGGCCGGGAAATGAGCAGTTCTTC. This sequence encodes CASSPGVGRGRPGNEQFF.

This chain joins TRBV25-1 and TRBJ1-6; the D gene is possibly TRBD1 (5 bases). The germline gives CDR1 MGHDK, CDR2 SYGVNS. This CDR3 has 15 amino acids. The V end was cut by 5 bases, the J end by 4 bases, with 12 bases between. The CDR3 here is CASSRGDPYNSPLHF. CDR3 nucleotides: TGTGCCAGCAGTCGGGGGGATCCGTATAATTCACCCCTCCACTTT.

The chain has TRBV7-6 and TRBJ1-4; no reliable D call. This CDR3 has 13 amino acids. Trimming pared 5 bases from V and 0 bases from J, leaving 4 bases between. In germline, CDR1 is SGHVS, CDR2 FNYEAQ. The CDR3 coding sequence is TGTGCCAGCAGCCAATCAACTAATGAAAAACTGTTTTTT. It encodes CASSQSTNEKLFF.

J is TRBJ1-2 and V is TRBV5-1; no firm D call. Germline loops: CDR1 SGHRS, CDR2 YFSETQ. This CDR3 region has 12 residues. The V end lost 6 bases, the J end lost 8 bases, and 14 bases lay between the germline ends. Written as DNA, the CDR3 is TGCGCCAGCAACCTGGGAGGCGAAGGCTACACCTTC. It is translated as CASNLGGEGYTF.

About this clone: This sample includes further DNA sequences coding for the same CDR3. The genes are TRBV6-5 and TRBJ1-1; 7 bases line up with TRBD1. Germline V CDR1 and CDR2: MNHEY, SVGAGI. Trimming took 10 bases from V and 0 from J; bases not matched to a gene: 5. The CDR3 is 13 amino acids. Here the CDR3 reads CATTGTVNTEAFF. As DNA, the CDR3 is TGTGCCACCACCGGGACAGTGAACACTGAAGCTTTCTTT.

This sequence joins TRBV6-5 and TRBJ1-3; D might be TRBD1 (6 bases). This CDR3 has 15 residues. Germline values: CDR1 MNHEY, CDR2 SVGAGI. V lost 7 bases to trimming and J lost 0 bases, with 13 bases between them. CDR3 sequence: CASMGDRSSGNTIYF. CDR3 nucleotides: TGTGCCAGCATGGGAGACAGGAGCTCTGGAAACACCATATATTTT.

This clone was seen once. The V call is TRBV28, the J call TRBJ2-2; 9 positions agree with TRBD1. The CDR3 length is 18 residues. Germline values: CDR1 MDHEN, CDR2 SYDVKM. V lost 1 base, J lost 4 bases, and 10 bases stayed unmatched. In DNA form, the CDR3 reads TGTGCCAGCAGTTTATTCCGCTGGGGACAGGGAGGCACCGGGGAGCTGTTTTTT. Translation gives CASSLFRWGQGGTGELFF. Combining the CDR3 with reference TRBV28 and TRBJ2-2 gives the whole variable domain DVKVTQSSRYLVKRTGEKVFLECVQDMDHENMFWYRQDPGLGLRLIYFSYDVKMKEKGDIPEGYSVSREKKERFSLILESASTNQTSMYLCASSLFRWGQGGTGELFFGEGSRLTVL.

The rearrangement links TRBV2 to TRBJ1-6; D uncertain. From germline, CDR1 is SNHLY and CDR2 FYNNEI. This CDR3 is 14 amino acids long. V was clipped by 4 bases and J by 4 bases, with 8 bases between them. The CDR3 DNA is TGTGCCAGCAGTGGGGCGATGTATAATTCACCCCTCCACTTT. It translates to CASSGAMYNSPLHF.

CDR3 region: CASSAGQTRTGELFF. The CDR3 nucleotides read TGTGCCAGCAGTGCGGGACAGACGAGGACCGGGGAGCTGTTTTTT. The chain has TRBV3-1 (or the pseudogene TRBV3-2) and TRBJ2-2, with D possibly being TRBD1 (7 bases). V was pared by 6 bases and J by 5 bases, with 16 bases between. Per the germline V gene, CDR1 is LGHDT and CDR2 is YNNKEL (reference sequence). This CDR3 contains 15 residues.

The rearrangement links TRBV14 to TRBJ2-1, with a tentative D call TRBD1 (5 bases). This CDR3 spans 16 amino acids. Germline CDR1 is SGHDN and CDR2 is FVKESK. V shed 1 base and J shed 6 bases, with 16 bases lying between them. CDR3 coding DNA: TGTGCCAGCAGCCAAGCGCAGGGCCCACCCATCAATGAGCAGTTCTTC. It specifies CASSQAQGPPINEQFF.

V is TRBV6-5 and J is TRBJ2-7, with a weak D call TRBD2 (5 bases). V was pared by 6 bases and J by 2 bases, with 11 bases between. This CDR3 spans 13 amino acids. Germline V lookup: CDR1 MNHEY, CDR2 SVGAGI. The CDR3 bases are TGTGCCAGCAGGAACCGGGGAACCTACGAGCAGTACTTC. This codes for CASRNRGTYEQYF.

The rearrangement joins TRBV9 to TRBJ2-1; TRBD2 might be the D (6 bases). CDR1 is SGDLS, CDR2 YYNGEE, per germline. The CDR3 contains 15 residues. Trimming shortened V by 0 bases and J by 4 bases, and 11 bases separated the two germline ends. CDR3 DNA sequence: TGTGCCAGCAGCGTAGAAGCGGGTGCTTACAATGAGCAGTTCTTC. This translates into CASSVEAGAYNEQFF.

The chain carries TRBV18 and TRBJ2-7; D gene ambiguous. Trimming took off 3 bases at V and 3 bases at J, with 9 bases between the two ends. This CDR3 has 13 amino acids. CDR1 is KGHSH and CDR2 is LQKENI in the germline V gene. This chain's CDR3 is CASSPYSHYEQYF. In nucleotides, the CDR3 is TGTGCCAGCTCACCGTACTCTCACTACGAGCAGTACTTC.

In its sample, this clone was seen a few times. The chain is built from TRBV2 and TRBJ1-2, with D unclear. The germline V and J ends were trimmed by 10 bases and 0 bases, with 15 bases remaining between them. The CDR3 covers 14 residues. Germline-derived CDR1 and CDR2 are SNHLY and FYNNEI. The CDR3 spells CAIMRRRANYGYTF. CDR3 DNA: TGTGCCATTATGAGGAGACGAGCTAACTATGGCTACACCTTC.

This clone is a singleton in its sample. The CDR3 DNA reads as TGCGCCAGCAGCCTGGACGTGACACAGGGCTACACCTTC. This sequence encodes CASSLDVTQGYTF. The V gene is TRBV5-1, the J gene TRBJ1-2; no reliable D call. The CDR3 spans 13 residues. V was shortened by 4 bases and J by 8 bases, with 15 bases between the two germline ends. Germline V gives CDR1 SGHRS, CDR2 YFSETQ.

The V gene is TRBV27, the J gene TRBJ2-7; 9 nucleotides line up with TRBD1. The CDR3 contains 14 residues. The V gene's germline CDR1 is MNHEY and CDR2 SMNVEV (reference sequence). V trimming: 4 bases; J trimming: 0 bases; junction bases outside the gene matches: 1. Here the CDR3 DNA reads TGTGCCAGCAGTTCGGACAGGGGCTCCTACGAGCAGTACTTC. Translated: CASSSDRGSYEQYF.

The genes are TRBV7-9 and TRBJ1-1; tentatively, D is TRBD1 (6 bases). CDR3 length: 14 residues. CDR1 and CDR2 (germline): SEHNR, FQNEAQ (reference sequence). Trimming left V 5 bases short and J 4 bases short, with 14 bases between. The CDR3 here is CASSLGGLGTEAFF. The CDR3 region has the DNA TGTGCCAGCAGCCTGGGGGGGCTTGGCACTGAAGCTTTCTTT.

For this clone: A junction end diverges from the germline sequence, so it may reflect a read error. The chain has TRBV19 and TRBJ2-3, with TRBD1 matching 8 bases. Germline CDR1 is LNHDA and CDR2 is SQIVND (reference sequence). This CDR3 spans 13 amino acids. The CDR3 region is CASTNSAGGAQYF. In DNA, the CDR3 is TGTGCGAGTACCAATTCGGCAGGGGGCGCGCAGTATTTT.

Here the CDR3 reads CASSQVAGPGNQPQHF. Here the CDR3 DNA reads TGTGCCAGCAGCCAAGTGGCAGGCCCAGGCAATCAGCCCCAGCATTTT. J is TRBJ1-5 and V is TRBV4-2; no firm D call. Between the trimmed V and J ends, which lost 1 base and 2 bases, there was a span of 12 bases. There are 16 residues in the CDR3. Per germline, CDR1 LGHNA and CDR2 YNFKEQ.

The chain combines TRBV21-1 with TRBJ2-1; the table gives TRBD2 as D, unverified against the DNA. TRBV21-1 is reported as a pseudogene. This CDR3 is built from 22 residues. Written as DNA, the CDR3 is TGTGCCAGCAGCAAAGAAGGGGGGGCAAGGACGGGAGGCCGATGCTCCTACAATGAGCAGTTCTTC. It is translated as CASSKEGGARTGGRCSYNEQFF.

CDR3 region: CASSFRLNTEAFF. The CDR3 DNA follows: TGTGCCAGCAGTTTTCGGTTGAACACTGAAGCTTTCTTT. The gene calls are TRBV12-3 or TRBV12-4 and TRBJ1-1, with no clear D. The CDR3 spans 13 residues. V lost 3 bases and J 0 bases, leaving 5 bases between the germline ends.

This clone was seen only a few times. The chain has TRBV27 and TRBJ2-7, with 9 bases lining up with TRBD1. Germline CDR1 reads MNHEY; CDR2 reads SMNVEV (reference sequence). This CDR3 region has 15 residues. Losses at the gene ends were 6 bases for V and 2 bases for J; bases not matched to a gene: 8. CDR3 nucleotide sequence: TGTGCCAGCAGATCCCCCGGGACAGGGACCTACGAGCAGTACTTC. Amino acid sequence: CASRSPGTGTYEQYF.

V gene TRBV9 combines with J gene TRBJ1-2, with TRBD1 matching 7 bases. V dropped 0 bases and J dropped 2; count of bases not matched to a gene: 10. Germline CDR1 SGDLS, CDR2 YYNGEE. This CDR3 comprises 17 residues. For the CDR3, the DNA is TGTGCCAGCAGCGTAGGGCCTGGGACAGCGACCAACTATGGCTACACCTTC. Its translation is CASSVGPGTATNYGYTF.

The CDR3 region is CASSMGLETRGRAFF. The DNA of the CDR3 is TGTGCCAGTAGTATGGGTTTGGAAACCCGAGGGCGAGCTTTCTTT. V is TRBV19 and J is TRBJ1-1; D remains unclear. The CDR3 extends over 15 amino acids. Trimming shortened V by 3 bases and J by 10 bases, and 21 bases separated the two germline ends. Germline loops: CDR1 LNHDA, CDR2 SQIVND (reference sequence).

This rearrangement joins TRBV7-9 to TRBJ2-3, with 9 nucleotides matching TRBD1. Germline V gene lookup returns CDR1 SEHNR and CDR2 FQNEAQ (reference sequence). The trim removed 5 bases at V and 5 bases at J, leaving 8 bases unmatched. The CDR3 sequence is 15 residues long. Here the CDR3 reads CASSAPGQGVDTQYF. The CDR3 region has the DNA TGTGCCAGCAGCGCCCCGGGACAGGGTGTAGATACGCAGTATTTT.

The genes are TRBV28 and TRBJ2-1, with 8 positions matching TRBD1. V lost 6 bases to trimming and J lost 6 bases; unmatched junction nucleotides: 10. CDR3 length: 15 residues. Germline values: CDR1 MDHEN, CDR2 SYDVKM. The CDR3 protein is CASSLPQGQVNEQFF. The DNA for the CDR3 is TGTGCCAGCAGCCTTCCACAGGGACAGGTCAATGAGCAGTTCTTC.

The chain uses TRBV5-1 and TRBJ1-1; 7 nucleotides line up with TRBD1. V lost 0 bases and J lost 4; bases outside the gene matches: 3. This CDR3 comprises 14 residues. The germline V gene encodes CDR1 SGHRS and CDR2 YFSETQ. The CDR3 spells CASSLAAGGTEAFF. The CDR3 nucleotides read TGCGCCAGCAGCTTGGCGGCAGGGGGCACTGAAGCTTTCTTT. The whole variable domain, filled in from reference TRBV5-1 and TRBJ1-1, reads KAGVTQTPRYLIKTRGQQVTLSCSPISGHRSVSWYQQTPGQGLQFLFEYFSETQRNKGNFPGRFSGRQFSNSRSEMNVSTLELGDSALYLCASSLAAGGTEAFFGQGTRLTVV.